The sequence of this T cell receptor (beta chain) was determined in a study of T cells in Graves' hyperthyroidism and ophthalmopathy. Authors of the study amplified TCR beta CDR3 regions from RNA transcripts. The HTBI primer set was used in a first-round RT-PCR of the TCR CDR3. Each CDR3 protein gets one entry after TCRdb re-called the multiplex PCR reads with MiXCR. The data show roughly 500,000 distinct CDR3 sequences, over 35% seen once. The origin of this receptor is an adult woman with Graves' disease, either hyperthyroidism or ophthalmopathy (not recorded which). Source material: peripheral blood or thyroid tissue (not recorded which).

CDR3 bases: TGTGCCAGCAGTGAATGGATCTCCTACGAGCAGTACTTC. Encoded protein: CASSEWISYEQYF. The chain combines TRBV7-8 with TRBJ2-7; D remains unclear. The germline V gene has CDR1 SGHVS and CDR2 FQNEAQ. With 6 bases removed from V and 0 bases from J, the gap between germline ends came to 9 bases. The CDR3 is 13 amino acids.